Listed below are T cell receptor beta chains from one sample, sequenced in a study of cytomegalovirus exposure and HLA in healthy donors. Method: immunoSEQ multiplex PCR; TCRdb's copy keeps in-frame clones and lacks some. The sample includes 190,000 or so clones. Sequencing was done on a sample of PBMCs. These receptor sequences come from a boy aged 5 to 17 in good health and CMV-seronegative. CDR3s include the opening cysteine and the closing phenylalanine or tryptophan. The D gene is left open where the match is weak.

j_gene: TRBJ2-2; v_gene: TRBV28; d_gene: NA; CDR3nt: TGTGCCAGCAGTTTAGGGCTTTTCGTTCCCAACACCGGGGAGCTGTTTTTT; CDR3aa: CASSLGLFVPNTGELFF
j_gene: TRBJ1-2; v_gene: TRBV5-8; d_gene: NA; CDR3nt: TGTGCCAGCAGCCCAGCCGCGGGACGAAATAACTATGGCTACACCTTC; CDR3aa: CASSPAAGRNNYGYTF
j_gene: TRBJ2-7; v_gene: TRBV9; d_gene: TRBD1; CDR3nt: TGTGCCAGCAGCGAACAGGGGGCGGGGGAGCAGTACTTC; CDR3aa: CASSEQGAGEQYF
j_gene: TRBJ1-1; v_gene: TRBV7-9; d_gene: NA; CDR3nt: TGTGCCAGCAGCTTAACCGGCGCTAGAACTGAAGCTTTCTTT; CDR3aa: CASSLTGARTEAFF
j_gene: TRBJ1-1; v_gene: TRBV30; d_gene: NA; CDR3nt: TGTGCCTGGAGTGTATCGGACACTGAAGCTTTCTTT; CDR3aa: CAWSVSDTEAFF
j_gene: TRBJ1-2; v_gene: TRBV4-1; d_gene: NA; CDR3nt: TGCGCCAGCAGCCAAGATCTAAACTTACCCCTCAACTATGGCTACACCTTC; CDR3aa: CASSQDLNLPLNYGYTF
j_gene: TRBJ2-3; v_gene: TRBV5-4; d_gene: NA; CDR3nt: TGTGCCAGCAGCTTGGTGGTGGCTAGCACAGATACGCAGTATTTT; CDR3aa: CASSLVVASTDTQYF
j_gene: TRBJ2-1; v_gene: TRBV29-1; d_gene: NA; CDR3nt: TGCAGCATGAGACAGGCAAGCTCCTACAATGAGCAGTTCTTC; CDR3aa: CSMRQASSYNEQFF
j_gene: TRBJ2-7; v_gene: TRBV4-3; d_gene: TRBD2; CDR3nt: TGCGCCAGCAGCCGGAATAGCGGGGCCCCCTACGAGCAGTACTTC; CDR3aa: CASSRNSGAPYEQYF
j_gene: TRBJ2-1; v_gene: TRBV6-5; d_gene: TRBD2; CDR3nt: TGTGCCAGCAGTTTCGGAGTGCGGGGGGAACATGAGCAGTTCTTC; CDR3aa: CASSFGVRGEHEQFF
j_gene: TRBJ1-2; v_gene: TRBV5-6; d_gene: NA; CDR3nt: TGTGCCAGCAGCTTCCGACGGACAGCCATTTCCTATGGCTACACCTTC; CDR3aa: CASSFRRTAISYGYTF
j_gene: TRBJ1-1; v_gene: TRBV19; d_gene: TRBD1; CDR3nt: TGTGCCAGTAGAGAGGGACAGTTGAACACTGAAGCTTTCTTT; CDR3aa: CASREGQLNTEAFF
j_gene: TRBJ1-4; v_gene: TRBV4-1; d_gene: TRBD1; CDR3nt: TGCGCCAGCGGAGACAGGGCACGGAATGAAAAACTGTTTTTT; CDR3aa: CASGDRARNEKLFF
j_gene: TRBJ1-5; v_gene: TRBV5-1; d_gene: NA; CDR3nt: TGCGCCAGCAGCTTGTCGGGGGGCAATCAGCCCCAGCATTTT; CDR3aa: CASSLSGGNQPQHF
j_gene: TRBJ2-5; v_gene: TRBV30; d_gene: NA; CDR3nt: TGTGCCTGGAGTCCTCTTATTCAGACCCAGTACTTC; CDR3aa: CAWSPLIQTQYF
j_gene: TRBJ2-5; v_gene: TRBV4-1; d_gene: TRBD1; CDR3nt: TGCGCCAGCAGCCTTGGGACAGCTGCTCGTACCCAAGAGACCCAGTACTTC; CDR3aa: CASSLGTAARTQETQYF
j_gene: TRBJ2-3; v_gene: TRBV7-8; d_gene: TRBD1; CDR3nt: TGTGCCAGCAGCAATAGGGACAGGGGGCTTATCCGAGATACGCAGTATTTT; CDR3aa: CASSNRDRGLIRDTQYF
j_gene: TRBJ2-7; v_gene: TRBV23-1; d_gene: NA; CDR3nt: TGCGCCATCCACTACGAGCAGTACTTC; CDR3aa: CAIHYEQYF
j_gene: TRBJ2-7; v_gene: TRBV28; d_gene: TRBD2; CDR3nt: TGTGCCAGCCTTCAAGCGGGGGAGTATTGGAGATCTAACTCCTACGAGCAGTACTTC; CDR3aa: CASLQAGEYWRSNSYEQYF
j_gene: TRBJ1-6; v_gene: TRBV6-5; d_gene: NA; CDR3nt: TGTGCCAGCAGTTACTCGGTGCAGGGAAGTTCACCCCTCCACTTT; CDR3aa: CASSYSVQGSSPLHF
j_gene: TRBJ1-2; v_gene: TRBV9; d_gene: NA; CDR3nt: TGTGCCAGCAGCGTAGCTACAGATACTAACTATGGCTACACCTTC; CDR3aa: CASSVATDTNYGYTF
j_gene: TRBJ2-3; v_gene: TRBV7-9; d_gene: NA; CDR3nt: TGTGCCAGCAGCTTCTCATCAGGTGGCGATACGCAGTATTTT; CDR3aa: CASSFSSGGDTQYF
j_gene: TRBJ1-2; v_gene: TRBV19; d_gene: NA; CDR3nt: TGTGCCAGTAGTACGAGAGTGGTGGGAGGATATGGCTACACCTTC; CDR3aa: CASSTRVVGGYGYTF
j_gene: TRBJ2-7; v_gene: TRBV5-6; d_gene: TRBD1; CDR3nt: TGTGCCAGCAGCGAGGACAGGGGGAACTACGAGCAGTACTTC; CDR3aa: CASSEDRGNYEQYF
j_gene: TRBJ2-2; v_gene: TRBV9; d_gene: TRBD2; CDR3nt: TGTGCCAGCAGCTTCGGGACTAGCGGGGGGGCGGGAACCGGGGAGCTGTTTTTT; CDR3aa: CASSFGTSGGAGTGELFF
j_gene: TRBJ1-1; v_gene: TRBV10-3; d_gene: NA; CDR3nt: TGTGCCATCAGTGAAGGGGCAGGGGACCGGAGTGAAGCTTTCTTT; CDR3aa: CAISEGAGDRSEAFF
j_gene: TRBJ2-6; v_gene: TRBV28; d_gene: TRBD1; CDR3nt: TGTGCCAGCAGTACGACCTGGGACAGGGGGTCCTCTGGGGCCAACGTCCTGACTTTC; CDR3aa: CASSTTWDRGSSGANVLTF
j_gene: TRBJ2-3; v_gene: TRBV18; d_gene: NA; CDR3nt: TGTGCCAGCTCACCACCACTAGCTGATACGCAGTATTTT; CDR3aa: CASSPPLADTQYF
j_gene: TRBJ2-5; v_gene: TRBV29-1; d_gene: NA; CDR3nt: TGCAGCGTTGTCCCGGACTGGTTAGAGACCCAGTACTTC; CDR3aa: CSVVPDWLETQYF
j_gene: TRBJ2-6; v_gene: TRBV5-1; d_gene: NA; CDR3nt: TGCGCCAGCAGCTTTGTTCCCGGTGCAGGGGCCAACGTCCTGACTTTC; CDR3aa: CASSFVPGAGANVLTF
j_gene: TRBJ1-1; v_gene: TRBV7-6; d_gene: NA; CDR3nt: TGTGCCAGCAGCGCAACAGGGACCTGGGACACTGAAGCTTTCTTT; CDR3aa: CASSATGTWDTEAFF
j_gene: TRBJ2-1; v_gene: TRBV4-1; d_gene: TRBD2; CDR3nt: TGCGCCAGCAGCCAGACGGGACTAGCGGGGGGCAATGAGCAGTTCTTC; CDR3aa: CASSQTGLAGGNEQFF
j_gene: TRBJ2-7; v_gene: TRBV6-6; d_gene: TRBD1; CDR3nt: TGTGCCAGCAGTCCAGGGACAGACTACGAGCAGTACTTC; CDR3aa: CASSPGTDYEQYF
j_gene: TRBJ2-3; v_gene: TRBV7-6; d_gene: TRBD1; CDR3nt: TGTGCCAGCAGCACGACAGGGGGCGGCACAGATACGCAGTATTTT; CDR3aa: CASSTTGGGTDTQYF
j_gene: TRBJ2-7; v_gene: TRBV7-6; d_gene: TRBD2; CDR3nt: TGTGCCAGCAGCCCCCCCGTCTCGGAGCGGGGGGCCTACGAGCAGTACTTC; CDR3aa: CASSPPVSERGAYEQYF
j_gene: TRBJ2-1; v_gene: TRBV6-5; d_gene: NA; CDR3nt: TGTGCCAGCGCACGTGGGGAGCATGAGCAGTTCTTC; CDR3aa: CASARGEHEQFF
j_gene: TRBJ1-2; v_gene: TRBV5-1; d_gene: TRBD1; CDR3nt: TGCGCCAGCAGCCCCCCCGGGACAGATGCCTATGGCTACACCTTC; CDR3aa: CASSPPGTDAYGYTF
j_gene: TRBJ1-1; v_gene: TRBV5-1; d_gene: NA; CDR3nt: TGCGCCAGCAGCTTAGAGGAGAACACTGAAGCTTTCTTT; CDR3aa: CASSLEENTEAFF
j_gene: TRBJ2-3; v_gene: TRBV6-5; d_gene: TRBD2; CDR3nt: TGTGCCAGCAGTTACGAACGGGGGGTAGATACGCAGTATTTT; CDR3aa: CASSYERGVDTQYF
j_gene: TRBJ2-1; v_gene: TRBV19; d_gene: TRBD2; CDR3nt: TGTGCCAGTAGTATTGTGACTAGCATATATGAGCAGTTCTTC; CDR3aa: CASSIVTSIYEQFF
j_gene: TRBJ2-7; v_gene: TRBV7-9; d_gene: TRBD1; CDR3nt: TGTGCCAGCAGCCGGGACAGCTCCTACGAGCAGTACTTC; CDR3aa: CASSRDSSYEQYF
j_gene: TRBJ1-4; v_gene: TRBV19; d_gene: NA; CDR3nt: TGTGCCAGTAGAACCGGGGGGAATGAAAAACTGTTTTTT; CDR3aa: CASRTGGNEKLFF